Shown below are 31 T cell receptor beta chains from a single sample sequenced in a study of cytomegalovirus exposure and HLA in healthy donors. Primers for the PCR totalled 60 Vbeta and 13 Jbeta. Produced via immunoSEQ multiplex PCR; TCRdb's table is partial and in-frame only. The table has roughly 63,000 clones, roughly 71% seen once. Material for sequencing was PBMCs. The receptors were sampled from a man aged 45-65 years in good health and CMV-seropositive.

V and J are TRBV6-1 and TRBJ2-2; D perhaps matches TRBD2 (6 bases). Deletions cut 7 bases from V and 7 bases from J, with 13 bases between. The CDR3 spans 13 residues. CDR1 and CDR2 (germline): MNHNS, SASEGT. CDR3 DNA: TGTGCCAGCAAGGTCGGAGGGCACGGGGAGCTGTTTTTT. Its protein product is CASKVGGHGELFF.

Only a few counts were recorded for this clone. The chain is built from TRBV6-6 and TRBJ2-7, with TRBD2 as a possible D gene (6 bases). The CDR3 runs 14 residues. CDR1 is MNHNY and CDR2 is SVGAGI in the germline V gene (reference sequence). V was clipped by 5 bases and J by 2 bases, with 13 bases between them. Written as DNA, the CDR3 is TGTGCCAGCAGTCCCCTCGGGACTCCCTACGAGCAGTACTTC. Translating gives CASSPLGTPYEQYF.

There are a few counts of this clone. The rearrangement joins TRBV6-6 to TRBJ2-5; the match to TRBD2 covers 7 bases. Germline CDR1 reads MNHNY; CDR2 reads SVGAGI (reference sequence). This CDR3 is built from 16 residues. J lost 1 base, V lost 6 bases, and 11 bases had no gene match. The chain's CDR3 is CASRPWRGTLQETQYF. CDR3 bases: TGTGCCAGCAGACCCTGGCGGGGGACCCTCCAAGAGACCCAGTACTTC.

This clone appeared a few times. The chain has TRBV13 and TRBJ1-2; 7 positions match TRBD1. This CDR3 has 13 amino acids. Germline CDR1 is PRHDT and CDR2 is FYEKMQ (reference sequence). The V gene end was trimmed by 8 bases and the J gene end by 5 bases; junction bases not matched to a gene: 8. The CDR3 DNA is TGTGCCAGCGAGGATAAACAGGGGTATGGCTACACCTTC. Its protein is CASEDKQGYGYTF.

The chain combines TRBV15 with TRBJ2-5; 9 nucleotides match TRBD2. CDR3 length: 16 residues. Germline V gives CDR1 LNHNV, CDR2 YYDKDF (reference sequence). Trimming cost V 8 bases and J 5 bases; bases outside gene matches: 15. This chain's CDR3 is CATREGVAGVGETQYF. The CDR3 nucleotides are TGTGCCACCCGTGAGGGGGTAGCGGGAGTTGGGGAGACCCAGTACTTC. Drawing the rest from reference TRBV15 and TRBJ2-5, the complete variable domain is DAMVIQNPRYQVTQFGKPVTLSCSQTLNHNVMYWYQQKSSQAPKLLFHYYDKDFNNEADTPDNFQSRRPNTSFCFLDIRSPGLGDTAMYLCATREGVAGVGETQYFGPGTRLLVL.

V is TRBV19 and J is TRBJ1-1; 8 nucleotides agree with TRBD1. The germline gives CDR1 LNHDA, CDR2 SQIVND (reference sequence). With V trimmed by 6 bases and J by 1 base, 25 bases remained unmatched. The CDR3 spans 21 residues. The CDR3 bases are TGTGCCAGTAGCAAAGAAGAATGGAGTCTGACAGGGGCCTCAAGGAACACTGAAGCTTTCTTT. As protein: CASSKEEWSLTGASRNTEAFF.

This chain uses TRBV5-6 with TRBJ2-4; TRBD2 matches at 12 bases. J gave up 7 bases and V 4 bases, and 6 bases lay outside the gene matches. This CDR3 spans 15 amino acids. The germline CDR1 and CDR2 sequences are SGHDT and YYEEEE. CDR3 sequence reads: CASSGLAGGPNIQYF. CDR3 nucleotide sequence: TGTGCCAGCAGCGGCCTAGCGGGAGGGCCTAACATTCAGTACTTC.

The V gene is TRBV29-1, the J gene TRBJ2-5, with 9 bases identical to TRBD2. With V trimmed by 4 bases and J by 3 bases, 3 bases remained unmatched. Germline CDR1 reads SQVTM; CDR2 reads ANQGSEA. The CDR3 runs to 13 residues. Here the CDR3 DNA reads TGCAGCGTTGGCGGGGGGGCCGAAGAGACCCAGTACTTC. Translated: CSVGGGAEETQYF. Full variable domain (outside the CDR3, taken from reference TRBV29-1 and TRBJ2-5): SAVISQKPSRDICQRGTSLTIQCQVDSQVTMMFWYRQQPGQSLTLIATANQGSEATYESGFVIDKFPISRPNLTFSTLTVSNMSPEDSSIYLCSVGGGAEETQYFGPGTRLLVL.

To note about this clone: This sample includes further DNA sequences coding for the same CDR3. The V gene is TRBV10-2, the J gene TRBJ2-7; D is undetermined. The germline gives CDR1 WSHSY, CDR2 SAAADI. The CDR3 runs to 13 residues. The germline V and J ends were trimmed by 1 base and 0 bases, with 4 bases remaining between them. The chain's CDR3 is CASSEFLSYEQYF. The CDR3 DNA is TGCGCCAGCAGTGAGTTCCTCTCCTACGAGCAGTACTTC.

The genes are TRBV19 and TRBJ1-6; D call uncertain. The CDR3 loop spans 14 amino acids. Germline CDR1 and CDR2: LNHDA and SQIVND (reference sequence). With 8 bases removed from V and 0 bases from J, the gap between germline ends came to 8 bases. CDR3 nucleotide sequence: TGTGCCAGTCGCGGCGACTCCTATAATTCACCCCTCCACTTT. This gives the protein CASRGDSYNSPLHF.

CDR3 sequence: CASSSMTGVGTEAFF. Written as DNA, the CDR3 is TGTGCCAGTAGTTCGATGACAGGGGTTGGCACTGAAGCTTTCTTT. The rearrangement joins TRBV19 to TRBJ1-1, with TRBD1 matching 8 bases. CDR1 is LNHDA, CDR2 SQIVND, per germline (reference sequence). The CDR3 extends over 15 amino acids. V lost 5 bases to trimming and J lost 4 bases; unmatched junction nucleotides: 9.

The chain is built from TRBV6-5 and TRBJ1-4; D perhaps matches TRBD1 (5 bases). The germline gives CDR1 MNHEY, CDR2 SVGAGI. This CDR3 comprises 14 residues. With 4 bases removed from V and 7 bases from J, the gap between germline ends came to 13 bases. The DNA for the CDR3 is TGTGCCAGCAGTTCCCCGGGGGGGGGTGAAAAACTGTTTTTT. This codes for CASSSPGGGEKLFF.

A note on this clone: Relative to the germline gene, one junction end is altered; a read error may explain this. CDR3 region: CVSSSRLAGSSSYEQYF. Written as DNA, the CDR3 is TGTGTCAGCAGCTCCCGACTAGCGGGAAGTAGCTCCTACGAGCAGTACTTC. This sequence joins TRBV5-4 and TRBJ2-7; 11 bases are a match to TRBD2. Per germline, CDR1 SGHNT and CDR2 YYREEE (reference sequence). The CDR3 extends over 17 amino acids.

The chain is built from TRBV5-4 and TRBJ2-7; 8 bases fit TRBD2. Trimming at V came to 4 bases and at J to 3 bases, leaving 12 bases not matched to a gene. Per germline, CDR1 SGHNT and CDR2 YYREEE (reference sequence). The CDR3 runs to 16 residues. The CDR3 here is CASSPRGGRPHYEQYF. Written as DNA, the CDR3 is TGTGCCAGCAGCCCAAGAGGCGGGAGGCCCCACTACGAGCAGTACTTC.

This clone was observed once. The sample carries other DNA sequences with the same CDR3. V gene TRBV28 combines with J gene TRBJ1-2; D possibly corresponds to TRBD1 (6 bases). Trimming removed 5 bases from V and 4 bases from J, with 11 bases in between. This CDR3 is 13 amino acids long. Germline lookup yields CDR1 MDHEN and CDR2 SYDVKM. The CDR3 DNA follows: TGTGCCAGCAGTCGAACAGGGTCCTATGGCTACACCTTC. Protein sequence: CASSRTGSYGYTF.

The chain has TRBV19 and TRBJ1-5, with 7 bases fitting TRBD1. Germline assignment: CDR1 LNHDA and CDR2 SQIVND (reference sequence). This CDR3 contains 13 residues. Losses at the gene ends were 3 bases for V and 5 bases for J; bases not matched to a gene: 1. The CDR3 sequence is CASSITGDQPQHF. The CDR3 DNA follows: TGTGCCAGTAGTATCACAGGGGATCAGCCCCAGCATTTT.

This clone was seen at least ten times. This rearrangement joins TRBV6-4 to TRBJ2-7; 9 nucleotides match TRBD2. Per the germline V gene, CDR1 is MRHNA and CDR2 is SNTAGT. The length of the CDR3 is 13 residues. The junction had 1 base not matched to a gene; V was cut back by 0 bases and J by 7 bases. The chain's CDR3 is CASSDSTSGEQYF. CDR3 nucleotide sequence: TGTGCCAGCAGTGACTCGACTAGCGGAGAGCAGTACTTC.

The chain joins TRBV6-6 to TRBJ1-4, with 10 bases identical to TRBD1. Germline values: CDR1 MNHNY, CDR2 SVGAGI (reference sequence). Trimming at V came to 5 bases and at J to 8 bases, leaving 8 bases not matched to a gene. The CDR3 runs 15 residues. The CDR3 loop reads CASSPTGGPGEKLFF. The CDR3 DNA reads as TGTGCCAGCAGTCCGACAGGGGGCCCGGGGGAAAAACTGTTTTTT.

The chain has TRBV4-1 and TRBJ1-6, with D perhaps matching TRBD1 (6 bases). CDR1 is MGHRA, CDR2 YSYEKL, per germline. The CDR3 sequence is 15 residues long. Trimming cost V 2 bases and J 3 bases, with 8 bases left between them. Written as DNA, the CDR3 is TGCGCCAGCAGCCAACGCAGGGGCTATAATTCACCCCTCCACTTT. Residues: CASSQRRGYNSPLHF.

This chain uses TRBV29-1 with TRBJ2-1, with TRBD2 identical over 8 bases. J gave up 8 bases and V 8 bases, and 11 bases lay outside the gene matches. The CDR3 sequence is 13 residues long. Germline-derived CDR1 and CDR2 are SQVTM and ANQGSEA. The DNA of the CDR3 is TGCAGCTCCGGTCGGGGGGGGGTAGATGAGCAGTTCTTC. As protein: CSSGRGGVDEQFF.

This clone showed up just a few times. This chain joins TRBV7-8 and TRBJ2-1; a weak D match, TRBD2 (7 bases). V gave up 5 bases and J gave up 3 bases, with 23 bases separating them. Germline V gene sequence: CDR1 SGHVS, CDR2 FQNEAQ. The CDR3 is made up of 18 amino acids. CDR3 amino acids: CASSQRKLGRGIYNEQFF. The CDR3 DNA follows: TGTGCCAGCAGCCAACGAAAACTGGGGAGGGGGATCTACAATGAGCAGTTCTTC.

The V call is TRBV10-1, the J call TRBJ2-3, with 9 positions matching TRBD2. The CDR3 is made up of 15 amino acids. Looked up from germline, CDR1 is WNHNN and CDR2 is SYGVQD (reference sequence). The trim removed 0 bases at V and 3 bases at J, leaving 1 base unmatched. The CDR3 is CASSESLAGTDTQYF. CDR3 coding DNA: TGCGCCAGCAGTGAGTCGCTAGCGGGGACAGATACGCAGTATTTT.

The chain carries TRBV23-1 and TRBJ2-3; possibly TRBD1 for D (5 bases). TRBV23-1 carries the ORF label, with uncertain function. The V end was cut by 1 base, the J end by 2 bases, with 13 bases between. The CDR3 spans 16 residues. The CDR3 DNA reads as TGCGCCAGCAGTCAATATAGAGAAGGGGTCACAGATACGCAGTATTTT. This gives the protein CASSQYREGVTDTQYF.

This chain uses TRBV10-2 with TRBJ2-2; 10 bases are a match to TRBD1. J lost 7 bases, V lost 6 bases, and 8 bases had no gene match. CDR3 length: 15 amino acids. CDR1 is WSHSY and CDR2 is SAAADI in the germline V gene. The CDR3 reads CASRTDRGRGGELFF. CDR3 sequence (DNA): TGCGCCAGCAGGACCGACAGGGGGCGCGGCGGGGAGCTGTTTTTT.

The chain is built from TRBV5-1 and TRBJ1-3; 7 nucleotides line up with TRBD1. The CDR3 totals 16 residues. J gave up 0 bases and V 0 bases, and 3 bases lay outside the gene matches. Germline V gene lookup returns CDR1 SGHRS and CDR2 YFSETQ. The CDR3 DNA sequence: TGCGCCAGCAGCTTGGGGCCAGGGGGCTCTGGAAACACCATATATTTT. This encodes CASSLGPGGSGNTIYF.

The rearrangement joins TRBV6-4 to TRBJ2-7; D is unresolved. Germline loops: CDR1 MRHNA, CDR2 SNTAGT. This CDR3 contains 11 residues. Trimming removed 6 bases from V and 3 bases from J, with 6 bases in between. The CDR3 bases are TGTGCCAGCAGCCGAGGCTACGAGCAGTACTTC. Amino acids: CASSRGYEQYF.

The chain carries TRBV6-5 and TRBJ2-5, with 8 bases lining up with TRBD2. CDR1 and CDR2 from the germline V gene are MNHEY and SVGAGI. CDR3 length: 15 residues. V dropped 2 bases and J dropped 5; count of bases not matched to a gene: 7. Here the CDR3 DNA reads TGTGCCAGCAGTTACGGAGGACTAGCAGGGGAGACCCAGTACTTC. It is translated as CASSYGGLAGETQYF.

The rearrangement links TRBV1 to TRBJ2-3; the table calls TRBD2, which could not be checked here. TRBV1 is annotated as a pseudogene. The CDR3 covers 15 residues. The CDR3 DNA reads as TGCACCAGCAACCCGGGACTAGCGGGGGAGGATACGCAGTATTTT. Translating gives CTSNPGLAGEDTQYF.

The rearrangement links TRBV10-3 to TRBJ2-1, with TRBD1 matching over 12 bases. V trimming: 6 bases; J trimming: 7 bases; junction bases outside the gene matches: 7. CDR1 ENHRY and CDR2 SYGVKD come from the germline V gene. The CDR3 consists of 15 residues. This chain's CDR3 is CAISVGTGGLNEQFF. The CDR3 bases are TGTGCCATCAGCGTAGGGACAGGGGGCTTGAATGAGCAGTTCTTC.

The gene calls are TRBV11-2 and TRBJ2-7; 10 positions agree with TRBD1. The CDR3 covers 14 residues. Germline assignment: CDR1 SGHAT and CDR2 FQNNGV. V lost 5 bases and J lost 6; bases outside the gene matches: 7. CDR3 loop: CASSRTGGPSEQYF. CDR3 DNA: TGTGCCAGCAGCCGGACAGGGGGTCCTAGCGAGCAGTACTTC.

The CDR3 loop is CASKGTSGSTDTQYF. The CDR3 nucleotides read TGTGCCAGCAAGGGGACTAGCGGGAGTACAGATACGCAGTATTTT. J is TRBJ2-3 and V is TRBV2, with 14 bases identical to TRBD2. Germline V gene lookup returns CDR1 SNHLY and CDR2 FYNNEI. Losses at the gene ends were 7 bases for V and 3 bases for J; bases not matched to a gene: 3. This CDR3 region has 15 residues.